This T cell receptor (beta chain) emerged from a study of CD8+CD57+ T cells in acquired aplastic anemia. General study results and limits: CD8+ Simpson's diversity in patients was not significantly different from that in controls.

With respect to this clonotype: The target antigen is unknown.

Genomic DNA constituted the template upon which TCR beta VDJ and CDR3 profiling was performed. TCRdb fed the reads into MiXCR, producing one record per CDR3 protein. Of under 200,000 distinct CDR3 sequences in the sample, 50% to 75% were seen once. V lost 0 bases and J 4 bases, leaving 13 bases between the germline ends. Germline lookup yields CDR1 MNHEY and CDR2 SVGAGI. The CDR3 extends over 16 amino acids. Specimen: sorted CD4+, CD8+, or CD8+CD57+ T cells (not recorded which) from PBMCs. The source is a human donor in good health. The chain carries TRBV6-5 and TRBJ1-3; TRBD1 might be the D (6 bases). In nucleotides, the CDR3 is TGTGCCAGCAGTTACTCTTCCAGGGGAAGCGGAAACACCATATATTTT. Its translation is CASSYSSRGSGNTIYF.